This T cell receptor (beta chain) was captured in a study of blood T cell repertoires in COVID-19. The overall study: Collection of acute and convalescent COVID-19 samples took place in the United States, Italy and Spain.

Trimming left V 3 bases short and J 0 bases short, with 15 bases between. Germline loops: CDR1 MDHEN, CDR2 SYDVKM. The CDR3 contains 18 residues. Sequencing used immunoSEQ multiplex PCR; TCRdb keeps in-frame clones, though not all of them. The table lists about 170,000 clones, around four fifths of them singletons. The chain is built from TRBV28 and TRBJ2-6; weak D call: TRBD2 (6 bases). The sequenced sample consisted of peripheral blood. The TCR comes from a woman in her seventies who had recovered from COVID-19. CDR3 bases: TGTGCCAGCAGTTTTCGACCAGGGAGGCGCTCTGGGGCCAACGTCCTGACTTTC. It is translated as CASSFRPGRRSGANVLTF.